This T cell receptor (beta chain) was identified during a study of technical replicates of blood from a handful of donors (dated by TCRdb to 2015 to 2018). For this clone: Its antigen target is currently unknown. Nothing much larger sits one base from this clone, and base qualities are not available.

The germline V gene (reference sequence) sets CDR1 to SEHNR and CDR2 to FQNEAQ. Trimming takes 5 bases off V and 3 bases off J; junction bases not matched to a gene: 8. From cysteine to phenylalanine, the CDR3 is 15 amino acids long. The read is trimmed to its CDR3 DNA, 45 bases read in frame from base 1. The library was built by means of the immunoSEQ multiplex PCR assay. TCRdb obtained this table from immuneACCESS and retained in-frame rearrangements with V and J assigned. These tables miss some clones; where compared with another copy, unresolved V genes account for less than half of the shortfall, and the remainder is unexplained. The sample data list about 74,000 clones, and 95% of these were observed just once. Under 0.3% of the sample comes from the top ten.

Sequences were obtained from T cells isolated from PBMCs. Recombination connected TRBV7-9 to TRBJ2-7, and 9 junction bases match TRBD2. The source is a human donor in good health. Read as DNA, the sequence is TGTGCCAGCAGCCTACAAGCGGGGGGACACTACGAGCAGTACTTC. Its protein product is CASSLQAGGHYEQYF.